The present entry profiles one T cell receptor beta chain with its context. The antigen remains undetermined. The data belong to a study of CD8 T cells in ankylosing spondylitis. From germline, CDR1 is DFQATT and CDR2 SNEGSKA (reference sequence). V was trimmed by 3 bases and J by 3 bases, leaving 12 bases between them. CDR3 length: 14 residues. MiXCR, applied by TCRdb to the 5' RACE reads, yields one record per CDR3 protein. The sample includes under 250,000 distinct CDR3 sequences, roughly 24% of them seen just once. Overall study findings and caveats: Disease-linked clones proved CD8+ and comparatively uncommon in peripheral blood. Earlier literature documents some of the motif variants in reactive arthritis synovial fluid and blood.

V and J are TRBV20-1 and TRBJ1-5; D uncertain. The sequenced sample was blood, either unsorted or a sorted T cell fraction (not recorded which). The TCR comes from a male donor with ankylosing spondylitis or in good health (not recorded which). The CDR3 loop reads CSASWTDYNQPQHF. The CDR3 DNA follows: TGCAGTGCTAGTTGGACCGATTACAATCAGCCCCAGCATTTT.